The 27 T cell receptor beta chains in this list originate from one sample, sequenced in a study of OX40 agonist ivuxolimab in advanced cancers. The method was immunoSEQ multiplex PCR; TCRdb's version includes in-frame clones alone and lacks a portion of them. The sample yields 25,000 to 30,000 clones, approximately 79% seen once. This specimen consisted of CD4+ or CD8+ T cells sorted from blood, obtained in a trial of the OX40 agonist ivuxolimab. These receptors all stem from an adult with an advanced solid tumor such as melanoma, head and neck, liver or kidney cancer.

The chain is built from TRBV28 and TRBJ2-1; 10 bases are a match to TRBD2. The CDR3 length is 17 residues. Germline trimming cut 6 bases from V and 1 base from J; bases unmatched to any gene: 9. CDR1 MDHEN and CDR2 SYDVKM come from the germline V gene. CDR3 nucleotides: TGTGCCAGCAGCCACAAACTAGCGGGAAGGTCCTACAATGAGCAGTTCTTC. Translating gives CASSHKLAGRSYNEQFF.

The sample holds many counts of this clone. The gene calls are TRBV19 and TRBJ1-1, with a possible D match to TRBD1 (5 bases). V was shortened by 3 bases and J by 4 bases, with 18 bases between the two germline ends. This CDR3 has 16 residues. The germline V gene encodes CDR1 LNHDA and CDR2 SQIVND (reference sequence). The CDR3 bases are TGTGCCAGTAGTATGGGGCTACTACTTAGGAGCACTGAAGCTTTCTTT. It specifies CASSMGLLLRSTEAFF.

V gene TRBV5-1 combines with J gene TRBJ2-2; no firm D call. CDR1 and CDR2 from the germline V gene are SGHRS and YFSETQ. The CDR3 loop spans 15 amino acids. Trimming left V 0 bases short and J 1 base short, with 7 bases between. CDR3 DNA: TGCGCCAGCAGCTTGGACATCTTGAACACCGGGGAGCTGTTTTTT. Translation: CASSLDILNTGELFF.

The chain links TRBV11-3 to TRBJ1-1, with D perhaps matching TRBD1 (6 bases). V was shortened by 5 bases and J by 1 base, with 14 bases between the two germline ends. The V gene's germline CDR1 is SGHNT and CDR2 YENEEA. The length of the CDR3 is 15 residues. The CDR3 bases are TGTGCCAGCAGCCAAGGAGGGACACCGAACACTGAAGCTTTCTTT. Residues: CASSQGGTPNTEAFF.

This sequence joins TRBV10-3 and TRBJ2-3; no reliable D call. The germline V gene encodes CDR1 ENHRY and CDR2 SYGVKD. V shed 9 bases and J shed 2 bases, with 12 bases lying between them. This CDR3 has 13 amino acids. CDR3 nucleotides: TGTGCCATGAGGATGGTCCTCACAGATACGCAGTATTTT. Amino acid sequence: CAMRMVLTDTQYF.

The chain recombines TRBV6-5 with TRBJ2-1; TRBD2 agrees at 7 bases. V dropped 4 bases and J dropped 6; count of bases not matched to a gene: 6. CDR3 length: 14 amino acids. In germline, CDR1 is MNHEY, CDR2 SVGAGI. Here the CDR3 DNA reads TGTGCCAGCAGTTGGGGGGGGGAGGCCAATGAGCAGTTCTTC. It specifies CASSWGGEANEQFF.

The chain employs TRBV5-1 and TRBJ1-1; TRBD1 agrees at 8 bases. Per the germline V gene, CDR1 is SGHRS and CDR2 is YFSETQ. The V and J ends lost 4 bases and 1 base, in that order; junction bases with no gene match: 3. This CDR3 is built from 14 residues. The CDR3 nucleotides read TGCGCCAGCAGCGAGGGGACAGGGAACACTGAAGCTTTCTTT. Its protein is CASSEGTGNTEAFF. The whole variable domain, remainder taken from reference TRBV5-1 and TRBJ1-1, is KAGVTQTPRYLIKTRGQQVTLSCSPISGHRSVSWYQQTPGQGLQFLFEYFSETQRNKGNFPGRFSGRQFSNSRSEMNVSTLELGDSALYLCASSEGTGNTEAFFGQGTRLTVV.

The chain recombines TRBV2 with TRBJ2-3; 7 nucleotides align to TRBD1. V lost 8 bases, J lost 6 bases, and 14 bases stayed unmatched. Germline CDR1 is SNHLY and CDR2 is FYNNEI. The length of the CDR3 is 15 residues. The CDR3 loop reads CASAHPGTDPDTQYF. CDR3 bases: TGTGCCAGCGCTCACCCCGGGACAGACCCCGATACGCAGTATTTT.

The CDR3 loop is CAWSELGFNTEAFF. Here the CDR3 DNA reads TGTGCCTGGAGTGAGCTGGGGTTCAACACTGAAGCTTTCTTT. The rearrangement links TRBV30 to TRBJ1-1; D is uncertain. Trimming shortened V by 1 base and J by 2 bases, and 11 bases separated the two germline ends. This CDR3 is built from 14 residues. Germline loops: CDR1 GTSNPN, CDR2 SVGIG (reference sequence). Full variable domain (remainder filled in from reference TRBV30 and TRBJ1-1): SQTIHQWPATLVQPVGSPLSLECTVEGTSNPNLYWYRQAAGRGLQLLFYSVGIGQISSEVPQNLSASRPQDRQFILSSKKLLLSDSGFYLCAWSELGFNTEAFFGQGTRLTVV.

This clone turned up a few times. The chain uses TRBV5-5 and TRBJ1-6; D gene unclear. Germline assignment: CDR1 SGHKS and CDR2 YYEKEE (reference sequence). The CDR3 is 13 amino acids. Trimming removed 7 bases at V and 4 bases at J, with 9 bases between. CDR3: CASSQGYNSPLHF. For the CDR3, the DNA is TGTGCCAGCTCTCAAGGGTATAATTCACCCCTCCACTTT.

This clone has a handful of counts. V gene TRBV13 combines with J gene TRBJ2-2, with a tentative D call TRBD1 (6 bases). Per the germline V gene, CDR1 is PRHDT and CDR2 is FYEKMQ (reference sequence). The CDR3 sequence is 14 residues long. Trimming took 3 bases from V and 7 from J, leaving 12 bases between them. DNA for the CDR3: TGTGCCAGCAGCTTCAGGGGTGATGGCGGGGAGCTGTTTTTT. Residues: CASSFRGDGGELFF.

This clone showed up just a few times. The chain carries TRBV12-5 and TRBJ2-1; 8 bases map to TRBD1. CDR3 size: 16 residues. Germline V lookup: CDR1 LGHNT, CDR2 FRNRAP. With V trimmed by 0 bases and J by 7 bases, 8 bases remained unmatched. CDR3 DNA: TGTGCTAGTGGTTTGGTACTAGACAGGGGAGGTAATGAGCAGTTCTTC. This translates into CASGLVLDRGGNEQFF.

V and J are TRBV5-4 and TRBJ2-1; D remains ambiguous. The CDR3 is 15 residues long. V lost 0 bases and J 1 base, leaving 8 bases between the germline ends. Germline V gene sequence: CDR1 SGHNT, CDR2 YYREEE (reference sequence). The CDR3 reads CASSLVHESYNEQFF. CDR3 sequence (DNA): TGTGCCAGCAGCTTGGTGCACGAATCCTACAATGAGCAGTTCTTC.

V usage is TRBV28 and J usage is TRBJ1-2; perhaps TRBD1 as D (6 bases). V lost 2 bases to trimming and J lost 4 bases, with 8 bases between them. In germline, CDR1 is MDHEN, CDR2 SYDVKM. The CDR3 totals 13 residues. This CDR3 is CASSLGGGYGYTF. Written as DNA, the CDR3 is TGTGCCAGCAGTTTAGGGGGCGGCTATGGCTACACCTTC.

The CDR3, as DNA: TGTGCCAGCAGCCAGAATATGGGCTCTGGGGCCAACGTCCTGACTTTC. Protein sequence: CASSQNMGSGANVLTF. This chain links TRBV7-9 with TRBJ2-6; no clear D. Trimming pared 5 bases from V and 0 bases from J, leaving 11 bases between. From germline, CDR1 is SEHNR and CDR2 FQNEAQ (reference sequence). The CDR3 runs to 16 residues.

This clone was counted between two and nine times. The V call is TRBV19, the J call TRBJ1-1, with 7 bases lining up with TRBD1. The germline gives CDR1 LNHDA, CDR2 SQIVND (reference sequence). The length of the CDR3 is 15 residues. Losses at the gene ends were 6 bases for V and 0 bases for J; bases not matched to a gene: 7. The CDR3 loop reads CASRKSGTVNTEAFF. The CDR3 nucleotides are TGTGCCAGTAGAAAATCAGGGACAGTGAACACTGAAGCTTTCTTT. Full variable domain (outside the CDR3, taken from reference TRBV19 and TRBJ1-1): DGGITQSPKYLFRKEGQNVTLSCEQNLNHDAMYWYRQDPGQGLRLIYYSQIVNDFQKGDIAEGYSVSREKKESFPLTVTSAQKNPTAFYLCASRKSGTVNTEAFFGQGTRLTVV.

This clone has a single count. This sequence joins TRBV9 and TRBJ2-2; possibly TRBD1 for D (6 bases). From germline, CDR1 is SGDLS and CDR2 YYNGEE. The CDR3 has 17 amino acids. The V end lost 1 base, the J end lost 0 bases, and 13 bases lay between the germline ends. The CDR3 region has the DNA TGTGCCAGCAGCGTACGGCTAGGGACATCGAACACCGGGGAGCTGTTTTTT. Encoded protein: CASSVRLGTSNTGELFF.

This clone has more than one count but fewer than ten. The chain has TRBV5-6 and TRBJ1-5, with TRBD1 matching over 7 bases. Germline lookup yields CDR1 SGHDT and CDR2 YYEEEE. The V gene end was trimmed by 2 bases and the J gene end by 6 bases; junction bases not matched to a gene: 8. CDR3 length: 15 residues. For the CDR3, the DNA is TGTGCCAGCAGCTTCGCAGGGGGGAATGGTCAGCCCCAGCATTTT. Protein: CASSFAGGNGQPQHF.

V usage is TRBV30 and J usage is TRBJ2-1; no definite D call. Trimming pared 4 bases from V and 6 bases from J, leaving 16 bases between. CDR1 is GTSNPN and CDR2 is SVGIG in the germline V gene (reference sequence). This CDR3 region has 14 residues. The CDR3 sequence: CAWIDLGPFNEQFF. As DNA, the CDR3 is TGTGCCTGGATTGATCTCGGACCGTTCAATGAGCAGTTCTTC.

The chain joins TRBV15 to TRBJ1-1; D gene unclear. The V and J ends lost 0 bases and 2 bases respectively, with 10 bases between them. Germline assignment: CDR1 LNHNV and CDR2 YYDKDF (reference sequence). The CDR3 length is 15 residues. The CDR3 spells CATSRDRAPNTEAFF. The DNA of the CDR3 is TGTGCCACCAGCAGAGATCGGGCACCTAACACTGAAGCTTTCTTT.

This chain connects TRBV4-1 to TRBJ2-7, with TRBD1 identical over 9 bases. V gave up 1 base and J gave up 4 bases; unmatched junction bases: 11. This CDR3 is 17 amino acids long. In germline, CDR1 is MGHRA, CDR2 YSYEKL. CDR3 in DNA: TGCGCCAGCAGCCAAGTGGGTGGGGGGACAGGGATATACGAGCAGTACTTC. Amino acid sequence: CASSQVGGGTGIYEQYF.

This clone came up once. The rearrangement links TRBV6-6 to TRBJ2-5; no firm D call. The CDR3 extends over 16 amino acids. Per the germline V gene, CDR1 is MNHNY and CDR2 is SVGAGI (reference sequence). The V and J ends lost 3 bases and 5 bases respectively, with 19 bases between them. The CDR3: CASSYYDVWQVETQYF. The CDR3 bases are TGTGCCAGCAGTTATTATGACGTTTGGCAAGTGGAGACCCAGTACTTC.

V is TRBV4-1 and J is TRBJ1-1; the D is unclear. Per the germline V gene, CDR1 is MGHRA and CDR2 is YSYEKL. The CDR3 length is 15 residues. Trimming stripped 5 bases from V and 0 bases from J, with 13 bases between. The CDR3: CASSDVGVLNTEAFF. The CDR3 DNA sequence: TGCGCCAGCAGCGATGTTGGGGTGCTGAACACTGAAGCTTTCTTT.

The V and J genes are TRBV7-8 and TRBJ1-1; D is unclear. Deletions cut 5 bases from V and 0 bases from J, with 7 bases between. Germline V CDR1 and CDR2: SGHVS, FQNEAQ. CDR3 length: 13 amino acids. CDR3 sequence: CASSETLNTEAFF. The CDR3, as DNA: TGTGCCAGCAGCGAGACCCTGAACACTGAAGCTTTCTTT.

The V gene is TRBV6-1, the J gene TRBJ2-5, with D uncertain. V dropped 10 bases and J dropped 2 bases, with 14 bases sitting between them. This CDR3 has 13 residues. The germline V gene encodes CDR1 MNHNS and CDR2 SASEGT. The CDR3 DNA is TGTGCCACCAATCAAAAATATCAAGAGACCCAGTACTTC. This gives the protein CATNQKYQETQYF.

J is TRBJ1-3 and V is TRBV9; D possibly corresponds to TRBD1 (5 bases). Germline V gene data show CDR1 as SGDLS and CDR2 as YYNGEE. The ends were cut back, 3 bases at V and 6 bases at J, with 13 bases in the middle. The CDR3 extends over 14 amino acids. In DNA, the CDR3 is TGTGCCAGCAGCGCCGCCGGGGGAGAAAACACCATATATTTT. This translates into CASSAAGGENTIYF.

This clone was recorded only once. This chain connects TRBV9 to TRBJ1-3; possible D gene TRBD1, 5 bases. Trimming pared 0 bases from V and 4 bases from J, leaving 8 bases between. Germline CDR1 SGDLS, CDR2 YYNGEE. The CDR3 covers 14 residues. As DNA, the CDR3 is TGTGCCAGCAGCGTAGGGGCAGGGGGAAACACCATATATTTT. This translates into CASSVGAGGNTIYF.